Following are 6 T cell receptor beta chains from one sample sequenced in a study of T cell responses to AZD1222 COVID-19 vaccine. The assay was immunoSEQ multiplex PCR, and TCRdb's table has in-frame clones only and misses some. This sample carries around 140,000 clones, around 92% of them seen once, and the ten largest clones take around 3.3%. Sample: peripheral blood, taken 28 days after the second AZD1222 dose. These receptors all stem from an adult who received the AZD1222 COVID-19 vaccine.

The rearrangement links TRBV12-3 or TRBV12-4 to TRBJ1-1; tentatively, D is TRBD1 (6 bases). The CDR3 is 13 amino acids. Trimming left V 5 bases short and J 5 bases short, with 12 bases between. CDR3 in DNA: TGTGCCAGCAGTAAACAGGGTAGGACTGAAGCTTTCTTT. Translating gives CASSKQGRTEAFF.

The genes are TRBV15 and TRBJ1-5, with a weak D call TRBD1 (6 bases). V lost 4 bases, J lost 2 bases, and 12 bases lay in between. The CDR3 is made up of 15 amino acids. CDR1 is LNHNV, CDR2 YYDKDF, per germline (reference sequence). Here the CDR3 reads CATSKTGGGNQPQHF. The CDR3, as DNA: TGTGCCACCAGCAAGACAGGTGGAGGCAATCAGCCCCAGCATTTT.

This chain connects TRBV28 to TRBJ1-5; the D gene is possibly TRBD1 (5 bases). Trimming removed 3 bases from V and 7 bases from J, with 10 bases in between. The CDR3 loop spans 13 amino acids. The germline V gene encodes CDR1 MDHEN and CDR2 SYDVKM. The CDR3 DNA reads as TGTGCCAGCAGTTTGGGGGTTGACCAGCCCCAGCATTTT. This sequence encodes CASSLGVDQPQHF.

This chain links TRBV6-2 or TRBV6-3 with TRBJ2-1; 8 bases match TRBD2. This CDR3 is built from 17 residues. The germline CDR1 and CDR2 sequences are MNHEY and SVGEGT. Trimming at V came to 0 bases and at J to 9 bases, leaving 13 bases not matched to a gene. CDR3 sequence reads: CASSYSFAGGPLGEQFF. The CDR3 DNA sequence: TGTGCCAGCAGTTACTCATTTGCGGGAGGCCCCCTAGGTGAGCAGTTCTTC.

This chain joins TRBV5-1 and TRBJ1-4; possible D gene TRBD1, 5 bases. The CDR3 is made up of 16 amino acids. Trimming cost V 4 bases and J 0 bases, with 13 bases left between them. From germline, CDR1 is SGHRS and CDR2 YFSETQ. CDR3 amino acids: CASSPAGATTNEKLFF. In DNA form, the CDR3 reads TGCGCCAGCAGCCCGGCCGGGGCCACAACTAATGAAAAACTGTTTTTT.

CDR3 amino acids: CASSFPRLGTRYEQYF. CDR3 in DNA: TGTGCCAGCAGTTTCCCCCGCCTGGGGACACGCTACGAGCAGTACTTC. The genes are TRBV28 and TRBJ2-7; tentatively, D is TRBD1 (6 bases). The CDR3 length is 16 residues. V lost 3 bases and J lost 3, with 18 bases in between. Germline-derived CDR1 and CDR2 are MDHEN and SYDVKM.